This T cell receptor beta chain is drawn from a study of T-cell memory formation after mild COVID-19. In the study overall: Most TCR clusters belonged to a single donor.

This clonotype has a handful of counts. The antigen remains unidentified. This CDR3 is built from 15 residues. Trimming left V 5 bases short and J 7 bases short, with 15 bases between. CDR1 is SGHTA and CDR2 is FQGTGA in the germline V gene. Constant-segment-primed 5'RACE gave TCR alpha and TCR beta cDNA libraries with sample barcodes and UMIs. TCRdb processed the 5' RACE reads anew with MiXCR; each CDR3 protein has one entry. The sample shows 300,000 or so distinct CDR3 sequences, 15% of them seen only once. General study points: Some clones that responded turned up in pre-infection memory, which suggests that cross-reactive memory joined in. Of the contracting clones, CD4+ ones lay mainly in CM and EM, and CD8+ ones in EMRA.

The TCR comes from a young man who had mild COVID-19 (a few samples of this study predate the infection). Cell type and time point are not known. Sequencing was performed on PBMCs or a T cell subset sorted from them (not recorded which). This chain joins TRBV7-3 and TRBJ1-6, with a weak D call TRBD1 (5 bases). CDR3 sequence: CASSRGASENSPLHF. CDR3 sequence (DNA): TGTGCCAGCAGCCGCGGGGCTTCGGAAAATTCACCCCTCCACTTT.